One sample yielded the 21 T cell receptor beta chains listed below, sequenced in a study of OX40 agonist ivuxolimab in advanced cancers. Measured with immunoSEQ multiplex PCR; TCRdb has only the in-frame clones, and not every one. The data hold approximately 70,000 clones, with around 84% observed a single time. The sample here was CD4+ or CD8+ T cells sorted from blood, taken in a trial of the OX40 agonist ivuxolimab. The receptors originated from an adult with an advanced solid tumor such as melanoma, head and neck, liver or kidney cancer.

Here the CDR3 DNA reads TGTGCCAGCAGTGAAACACGGACAGGGTCTGGGACCCAGCATTTT. This codes for CASSETRTGSGTQHF. This chain uses TRBV2 with TRBJ1-5; 8 bases align to TRBD1. This CDR3 has 15 amino acids. J lost 11 bases, V lost 2 bases, and 11 bases had no gene match. Germline assignment: CDR1 SNHLY and CDR2 FYNNEI.

This clone has a single count. This chain connects TRBV19 to TRBJ2-5; D perhaps matches TRBD1 (6 bases). CDR3 length: 13 residues. Germline V gene lookup returns CDR1 LNHDA and CDR2 SQIVND (reference sequence). V lost 4 bases to trimming and J lost 5 bases, with 11 bases between them. The CDR3 protein is CASSRGQRETQYF. DNA for the CDR3: TGTGCCAGTAGTAGAGGACAGAGGGAGACCCAGTACTTC.

The J gene is TRBJ2-7, the V gene TRBV5-4, with TRBD1 as a possible D gene (6 bases). CDR1 is SGHNT and CDR2 is YYREEE in the germline V gene (reference sequence). The CDR3 extends over 14 amino acids. V dropped 5 bases and J dropped 3 bases, with 15 bases sitting between them. CDR3 region: CASSLIGQSYEQYF. CDR3 DNA sequence: TGTGCCAGCAGTTTAATCGGACAGAGCTACGAGCAGTACTTC.

The chain combines TRBV4-1 with TRBJ1-1, with D perhaps matching TRBD1 (5 bases). V dropped 1 base and J dropped 7 bases, with 13 bases sitting between them. The length of the CDR3 is 14 residues. Germline values: CDR1 MGHRA, CDR2 YSYEKL. CDR3 coding DNA: TGCGCCAGCAGCCAAGCGGGGGAGACCCTTGAAGCTTTCTTT. It is translated as CASSQAGETLEAFF.

The chain links TRBV19 to TRBJ2-2; 7 bases fit TRBD1. Germline V gene data show CDR1 as LNHDA and CDR2 as SQIVND (reference sequence). V lost 3 bases and J lost 7; bases outside the gene matches: 2. This CDR3 has 13 amino acids. The CDR3 reads CASSIDRVGELFF. The CDR3 nucleotides read TGTGCCAGTAGTATCGACAGGGTCGGGGAGCTGTTTTTT.

This clone was detected only once. The rearrangement uses TRBV14 and TRBJ2-1; D not resolved. CDR1 SGHDN and CDR2 FVKESK come from the germline V gene. The CDR3 is made up of 15 amino acids. The V gene lost 2 bases and the J gene lost 1 base, with 9 bases spanning the gap. DNA of the CDR3: TGTGCCAGCAGCCAAAAGACGGCTTCCTACAATGAGCAGTTCTTC. Translation: CASSQKTASYNEQFF.

J is TRBJ2-1 and V is TRBV29-1; D not resolved. Germline CDR1 SQVTM, CDR2 ANQGSEA. V lost 6 bases and J lost 5, with 8 bases in between. This CDR3 region has 11 residues. CDR3 nucleotides: TGCAGCGTCCATTCCGACAATGAGCAGTTCTTC. It codes for CSVHSDNEQFF.

The J gene is TRBJ1-4, the V gene TRBV11-2, with TRBD1 matching 10 bases. The CDR3 runs to 16 residues. J gave up 8 bases and V 3 bases, and 9 bases lay outside the gene matches. Germline CDR1 is SGHAT and CDR2 is FQNNGV. The CDR3 reads CASSFPWGTGDEKLFF. In DNA, the CDR3 is TGTGCCAGCAGCTTCCCCTGGGGGACAGGGGACGAAAAACTGTTTTTT.

V is TRBV4-2 and J is TRBJ2-1; 7 nucleotides match TRBD2. Looked up from germline, CDR1 is LGHNA and CDR2 is YNFKEQ. This CDR3 is built from 16 residues. Losses at the gene ends were 4 bases for V and 1 base for J; bases not matched to a gene: 7. The CDR3 region is CASSRWASGSYNEQFF. Here the CDR3 DNA reads TGTGCCAGCAGCCGATGGGCTAGCGGATCCTACAATGAGCAGTTCTTC.

Concerning this clone: Its ends do not fully match the called genes, so a read error is possible. The gene calls are TRBV11-2 and TRBJ2-1; 13 nucleotides line up with TRBD2. The germline V gene encodes CDR1 SGHAT and CDR2 FQNNGV. The CDR3 runs to 12 residues. DNA of the CDR3: TGTGCCAGCAGCTTAGATGGACTAGCGGGAGTCTTC. It encodes CASSLDGLAGVF.

The chain employs TRBV4-1 and TRBJ2-1, with D unresolved. With 0 bases removed from V and 0 bases from J, the gap between germline ends came to 12 bases. CDR1 and CDR2 from the germline V gene are MGHRA and YSYEKL. The CDR3 contains 17 residues. The CDR3 bases are TGCGCCAGCAGCCAAGAAGGTCGGAGCAGCTCCTACAATGAGCAGTTCTTC. Amino acids: CASSQEGRSSSYNEQFF.

The V gene is TRBV28, the J gene TRBJ2-1; D is unresolved. Trimming took 7 bases from V and 0 from J, leaving 13 bases between them. The CDR3 consists of 15 residues. Germline CDR1 reads MDHEN; CDR2 reads SYDVKM. CDR3 bases: TGTGCCAGCATTAGGTCACCTAGCTCCTACAATGAGCAGTTCTTC. Translation gives CASIRSPSSYNEQFF.

This chain connects TRBV18 to TRBJ1-5; 8 bases are a match to TRBD1. The CDR3 has 16 amino acids. V gave up 4 bases and J gave up 3 bases; unmatched junction bases: 8. Germline loops: CDR1 KGHSH, CDR2 LQKENI. This CDR3 is CASSRGQGAHNQPQHF. The CDR3 nucleotides are TGTGCCAGCTCACGAGGGCAGGGGGCTCACAATCAGCCCCAGCATTTT. Filled out from reference TRBV18 and TRBJ1-5, the complete variable domain reads NAGVMQNPRHLVRRRGQEARLRCSPMKGHSHVYWYRQLPEEGLKFMVYLQKENIIDESGMPKERFSAEFPKEGPSILRIQQVVRGDSAAYFCASSRGQGAHNQPQHFGDGTRLSIL.

This clone has just one count. The chain is built from TRBV6-5 and TRBJ2-7; the match to TRBD1 covers 11 bases. This CDR3 is 13 amino acids long. Losses at the gene ends were 7 bases for V and 7 bases for J; bases not matched to a gene: 6. Germline-derived CDR1 and CDR2 are MNHEY and SVGAGI. Here the CDR3 DNA reads TGTGCCAGCATCTGGACAGGGGGCCGGGAGCAGTACTTC. Its translation: CASIWTGGREQYF.

The V call is TRBV10-3, the J call TRBJ2-5; 10 nucleotides line up with TRBD1. The germline V gene encodes CDR1 ENHRY and CDR2 SYGVKD. Trimming took 2 bases from V and 5 from J; bases not matched to a gene: 2. The CDR3 length is 14 residues. The CDR3 DNA reads as TGTGCCATCAGTGAGGGGGGACAGGGGGAGACCCAGTACTTC. Its protein is CAISEGGQGETQYF.

The rearrangement uses TRBV5-1 and TRBJ2-3; 7 nucleotides agree with TRBD2. Per germline, CDR1 SGHRS and CDR2 YFSETQ. Trimming at V came to 0 bases and at J to 2 bases, leaving 3 bases not matched to a gene. The CDR3 covers 15 residues. The CDR3: CASSLAGTITDTQYF. The CDR3 nucleotides are TGCGCCAGCAGCTTGGCCGGGACTATCACAGATACGCAGTATTTT.

The chain employs TRBV5-1 and TRBJ2-3; 11 bases align to TRBD1. Trimming at V came to 3 bases and at J to 8 bases, leaving 8 bases not matched to a gene. The CDR3 has 15 amino acids. Germline V gene data show CDR1 as SGHRS and CDR2 as YFSETQ. This CDR3 reads CASSWGQGVMGTQYF. The CDR3, as DNA: TGCGCCAGCAGCTGGGGACAGGGGGTCATGGGTACGCAGTATTTT.

This clone has a handful of counts. The CDR3, as DNA: TGTGCCAGCAGCTTTGGGGGACTAGCGGACTACAATGAGCAGTTCTTC. This encodes CASSFGGLADYNEQFF. The rearrangement joins TRBV5-8 to TRBJ2-1; 11 positions match TRBD2. V dropped 2 bases and J dropped 3; count of bases not matched to a gene: 4. The germline gives CDR1 SGHTS, CDR2 YDEGEE. The CDR3 is 16 residues long.

The rearrangement joins TRBV2 to TRBJ2-2, with a weak D call TRBD2 (7 bases). The V gene's germline CDR1 is SNHLY and CDR2 FYNNEI. Between the trimmed V and J ends, which lost 5 bases and 7 bases, there was a span of 17 bases. The CDR3 is 15 residues long. Written as DNA, the CDR3 is TGTGCCAGCAGTTACCTAGTCGGGGGGCTCGGGGAGCTGTTTTTT. Its protein product is CASSYLVGGLGELFF.

The chain has TRBV5-1 and TRBJ2-5; 15 positions agree with TRBD2. The V segment lost 3 bases and the J segment 5 bases; nucleotides outside the gene matches: 8. In germline, CDR1 is SGHRS, CDR2 YFSETQ. The CDR3 contains 17 residues. The CDR3 loop reads CASSSGLAGGLSETQYF. The CDR3, as DNA: TGCGCCAGCAGCTCGGGACTAGCGGGAGGTCTAAGTGAGACCCAGTACTTC.

This chain uses TRBV28 with TRBJ1-5, with D hard to call. This CDR3 spans 15 amino acids. V was pared by 7 bases and J by 5 bases, with 18 bases between. Germline V gene lookup returns CDR1 MDHEN and CDR2 SYDVKM. As DNA, the CDR3 is TGTGCCAGCAACCCGGGCCAGACGAATTATCAGCCCCAGCATTTT. This sequence encodes CASNPGQTNYQPQHF.